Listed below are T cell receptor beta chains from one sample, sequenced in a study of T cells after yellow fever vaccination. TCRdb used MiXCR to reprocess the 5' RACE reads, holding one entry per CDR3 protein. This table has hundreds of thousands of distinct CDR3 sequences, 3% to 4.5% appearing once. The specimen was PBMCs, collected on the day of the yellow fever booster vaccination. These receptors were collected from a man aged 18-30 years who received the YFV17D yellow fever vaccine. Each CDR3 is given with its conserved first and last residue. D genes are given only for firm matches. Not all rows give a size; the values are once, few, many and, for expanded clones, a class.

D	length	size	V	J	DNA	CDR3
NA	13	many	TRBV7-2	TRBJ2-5	TGTGCCAGCAGCTTAGGGAACCGGGAGACCCAGTACTTC	CASSLGNRETQYF
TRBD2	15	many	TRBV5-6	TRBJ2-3	TGTGCCAGCAGCTTGGACGCGGGAGGCACAGATACGCAGTATTTT	CASSLDAGGTDTQYF
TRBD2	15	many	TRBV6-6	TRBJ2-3	TGTGCCAGCAGAGTTAGCGGGGGAGGCACAGATACGCAGTATTTT	CASRVSGGGTDTQYF
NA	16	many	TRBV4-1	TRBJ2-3	TGCGCCAGCAGCCCCCTTGGGGGCAGGATCACAGATACGCAGTATTTT	CASSPLGGRITDTQYF
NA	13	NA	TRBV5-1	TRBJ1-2	TGCGCCAGCAGCTTTGCACGATCCTATGGCTACACCTTC	CASSFARSYGYTF
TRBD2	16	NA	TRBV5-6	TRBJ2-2	TGTGCCAGCACCCTGACTAGCGGTCCCTCCACCGGGGAGCTGTTTTTT	CASTLTSGPSTGELFF
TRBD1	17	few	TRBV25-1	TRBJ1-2	TGTGCCAGCAGTGAATATAAAACGGGACAGGGAAAAAATGGCTACACCTTC	CASSEYKTGQGKNGYTF
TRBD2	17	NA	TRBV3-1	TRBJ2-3	TGTGCCAGCAGCCACTTAACCGAGAGCGGGGGGACCGATACGCAGTATTTT	CASSHLTESGGTDTQYF
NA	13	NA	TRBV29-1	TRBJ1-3	TGCAGCGTTGAAGTCGGGGGGCTTAACACCATATATTTT	CSVEVGGLNTIYF
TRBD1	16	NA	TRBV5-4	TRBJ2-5	TGTGCCAGCAGCCCCACCGGGACAGGGGTTCCGGAGACCCAGTACTTC	CASSPTGTGVPETQYF
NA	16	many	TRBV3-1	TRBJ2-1	TGTGCCAGCAGCCAAGATTTGGGGGTCCCTTTCAATGAGCAGTTCTTC	CASSQDLGVPFNEQFF
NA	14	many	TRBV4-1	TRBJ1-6	TGCGCCAGCAGCCAAGAGGGGGGAGGTTCACCCCTCCACTTT	CASSQEGGGSPLHF
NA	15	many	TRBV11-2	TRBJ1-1	TGTGCCAGCAGCCAGAGAGGGGGTGTGAACACTGAAGCTTTCTTT	CASSQRGGVNTEAFF
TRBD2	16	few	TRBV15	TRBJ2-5	TGTGCCACCAGCAGCGGACTAGCGGGATACCAAGAGACCCAGTACTTC	CATSSGLAGYQETQYF
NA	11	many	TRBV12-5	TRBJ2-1	TGTGCTAGTGGTTGGGGCAATGAGCAGTTCTTC	CASGWGNEQFF
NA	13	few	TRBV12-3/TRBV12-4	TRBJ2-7	TGTGCCAGCAGTCAGAACGGGGGCGTAGGGCAGTACTTC	CASSQNGGVGQYF
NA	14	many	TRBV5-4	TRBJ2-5	TGTGCCAGCAGCTTGAGGCTAGCCCAAGAGACCCAGTACTTC	CASSLRLAQETQYF
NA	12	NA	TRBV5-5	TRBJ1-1	TGTGCCAGCAGATTACAGGGCACTGAAGCTTTCTTT	CASRLQGTEAFF
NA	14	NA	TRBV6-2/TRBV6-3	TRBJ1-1	TGTGCCAGCAGTTTCCTAGGGGGGGAAACTGAAGCTTTCTTT	CASSFLGGETEAFF
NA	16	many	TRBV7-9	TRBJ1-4	TGTGCCAGCAGCTCCAGTCGGTCCGCCGGTAGGGAAAAACTGTTTTTT	CASSSSRSAGREKLFF
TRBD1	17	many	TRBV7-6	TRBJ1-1	TGTGCCAGCAGCTTATGGGGACAGGGGATATTGAACACTGAAGCTTTCTTT	CASSLWGQGILNTEAFF
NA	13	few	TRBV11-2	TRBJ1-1	TGTGCCAGCAGCTTAGAGGCTGCCACTGAAGCTTTCTTT	CASSLEAATEAFF
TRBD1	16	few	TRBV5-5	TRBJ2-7	TGTGCCAGCACCAATCCGCAGGGGGACAGGGGCTACGAGCAGTACTTC	CASTNPQGDRGYEQYF
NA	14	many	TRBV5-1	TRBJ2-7	TGCGCCAGCAGACCGGTAGTCGGTCGGGTTGAGCAGTACTTC	CASRPVVGRVEQYF